The T cell receptor beta chain described here comes from a study of post-analysis software for immune sequencing data. The overall study: The cohort encompassed relapsing-remitting, secondary progressive and progressive-relapsing multiple sclerosis disease courses.

To note about this clonotype: Its antigen is not identified.

Germline CDR1 SGHTA, CDR2 FQGNSA. There are 15 residues in the CDR3. Trimming shortened V by 0 bases and J by 8 bases, and 14 bases separated the two germline ends. General study findings and limits: Normalized Chao1 diversity was significantly reduced in patients versus controls. Roughly 5 TRBV segments were significantly more frequent in patients than in controls. TRBV5-6, TRBV5-1 and TRBV20-1 were among these segments.

Unique molecular identifiers were carried by the TCR beta cDNA libraries. TCRdb used MiXCR to reprocess the PCR reads, holding one entry per CDR3 protein. Among roughly 570,000 distinct CDR3 sequences listed, roughly 34% were seen once. The source of this sequence is a girl aged 2-17 years with multiple sclerosis. V and J are TRBV7-2 and TRBJ2-1; D may be TRBD1 (5 bases). The sample consisted of blood. In DNA, the CDR3 is TGTGCCAGCAGCTTAGCGGCTACGGTAGGGGATGAGCAGTTCTTC. Protein product: CASSLAATVGDEQFF.